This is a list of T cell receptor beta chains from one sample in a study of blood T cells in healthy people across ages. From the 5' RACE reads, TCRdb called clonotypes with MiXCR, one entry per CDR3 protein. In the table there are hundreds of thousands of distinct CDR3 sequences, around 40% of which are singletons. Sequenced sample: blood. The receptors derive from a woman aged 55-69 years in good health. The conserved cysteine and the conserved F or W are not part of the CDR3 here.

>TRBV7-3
ASSSGTGVRETQY
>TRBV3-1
ASNQRRGPITDTQY
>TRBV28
ASSPEISYQETQY
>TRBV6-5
ASSYSASGSFGEQF
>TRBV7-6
ASSRAGQGVYEQY
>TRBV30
AWSVGQGADEQF
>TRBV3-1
ASSQDLQDTQY
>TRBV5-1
ASSAEPSTDTQY
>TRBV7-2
ASSLVRTAGANVLT
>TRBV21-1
AIRRGGNTIY
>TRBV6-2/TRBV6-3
ASSFSGGTAAF
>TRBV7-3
ASRQDTSDTQY
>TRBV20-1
SARAPGTGFGQY
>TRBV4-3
ASSQGPQSGARGYT
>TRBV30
AWRRAGWSDTQY
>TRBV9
ASSVAGDSYNSPLH
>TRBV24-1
ATSDFKGTQY
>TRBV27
ASRALTGNEQY
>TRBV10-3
AISERDRGETEAF
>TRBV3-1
ASSHQGSGRTGELF
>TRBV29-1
SVAGGIADTQY
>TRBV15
ATSRSLGGQETQY
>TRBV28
ASTGTSYSPLH
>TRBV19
ASSPRGEEQPQH
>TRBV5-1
ASSLPGPSYNEQF
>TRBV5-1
ASSLDGFNEQF
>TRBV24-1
ATSAVDSTDTQY
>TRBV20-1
SARGPSGRAWDTQY
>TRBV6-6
ASSTGGGAATHYGYT
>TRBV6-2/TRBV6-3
ASSLLMAGANVLT
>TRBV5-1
ASSSRGPDYYGYT
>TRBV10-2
ASIPLEAGGRDTQY
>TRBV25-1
ASSGGTGYSPLH
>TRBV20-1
SANDQGETQY
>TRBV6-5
ASSQSTGRSEAF
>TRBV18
ASSLPISRSSTDTQY
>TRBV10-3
ATSEDRGTDTQY
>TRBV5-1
ASSLANQERDYYEQY
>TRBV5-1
ASSSSSPTSGGTIRQETQY
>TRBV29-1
SVVVDGALDQPQH
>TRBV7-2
ASSLLRGAGYNEQF
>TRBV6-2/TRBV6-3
ASSRGGAGTSNTDTQY
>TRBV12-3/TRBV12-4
ASTFPGQDSYEQY
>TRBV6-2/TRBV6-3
ASTQGREQY
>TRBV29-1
SDVGGNYGYT
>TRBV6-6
ASSYSKGSGTEAF
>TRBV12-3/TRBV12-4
ASSLGYQPQH
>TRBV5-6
ASSPYLGRYEQY
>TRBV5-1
ASSAATGEGNYGYT
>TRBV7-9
ASSLTRASGKFAEQF